This is a list of T cell receptor beta chains from one sample in a study of breast tumors, draining lymph nodes, adjacent tissues. A single record per CDR3 protein comes from TCRdb applying MiXCR to the multiplex PCR reads. This table holds roughly 130,000 distinct CDR3 sequences, just under 20% found once. Sequencing input: axillary lymph node tissue. The receptors were sampled from a female donor with breast cancer. Some clones in this sample may be carry-over from other donors' samples. CDR3s include the opening cysteine and the closing phenylalanine or tryptophan. D genes are given only for firm matches. A row's size may be missing; if present it is once, few, many or a size class.

J gene: TRBJ1-4; V gene: TRBV4-1; clone size: many; D gene: -; CDR3 protein: CASSQGYTGVWEKLFF; CDR3 DNA: TGCGCCAGCAGCCAAGGGTATACCGGGGTGTGGGAAAAACTGTTTTTT
J gene: TRBJ2-1; V gene: TRBV3-1; clone size: many; D gene: TRBD2; CDR3 protein: CASSPGLAGRYNEQFF; CDR3 DNA: TGTGCCAGCAGCCCCGGACTAGCGGGGCGATACAATGAGCAGTTCTTC
J gene: TRBJ2-2; V gene: TRBV20-1; clone size: many; D gene: TRBD1; CDR3 protein: CSARYRGGTGELFF; CDR3 DNA: TGCAGTGCTAGATACAGGGGTGGCACCGGGGAGCTGTTTTTT
J gene: TRBJ2-7; V gene: TRBV3-1; clone size: many; D gene: -; CDR3 protein: CASSQAFRYEQYF; CDR3 DNA: TGTGCCAGCAGCCAGGCGTTCCGCTACGAGCAGTACTTC
J gene: TRBJ2-7; V gene: TRBV20-1; clone size: many; D gene: -; CDR3 protein: CSARADSPGEQYF; CDR3 DNA: TGCAGTGCTAGAGCGGACAGCCCGGGCGAGCAGTACTTC
J gene: TRBJ1-1; V gene: TRBV5-8; clone size: few; D gene: -; CDR3 protein: CASSLSHLGNTEAFF; CDR3 DNA: TGTGCCAGCAGCTTGAGTCATTTGGGAAACACTGAAGCTTTCTTT
J gene: TRBJ1-6; V gene: TRBV25-1; clone size: many; D gene: -; CDR3 protein: CASSEVGVYNSPLHF; CDR3 DNA: TGTGCCAGCAGTGAAGTAGGGGTGTATAATTCACCCCTCCACTTT
J gene: TRBJ1-2; V gene: TRBV20-1; clone size: many; D gene: -; CDR3 protein: CSQTPGFANYGYTF; CDR3 DNA: TGCAGCCAGACGCCAGGGTTCGCTAACTATGGCTACACCTTC
J gene: TRBJ1-3; V gene: TRBV7-2; clone size: many; D gene: -; CDR3 protein: CASSTQHLGNTIYF; CDR3 DNA: TGTGCCAGCAGTACCCAGCATCTGGGAAACACCATATATTTT
J gene: TRBJ2-7; V gene: TRBV5-5; clone size: many; D gene: -; CDR3 protein: CASSLVDKQYF; CDR3 DNA: TGTGCCAGCAGCTTGGTGGACAAGCAGTACTTC
J gene: TRBJ1-2; V gene: TRBV6-1; clone size: many; D gene: -; CDR3 protein: CASSEASGTGYTF; CDR3 DNA: TGTGCCAGCAGTGAAGCGTCGGGCACGGGCTACACCTTC
J gene: TRBJ2-2; V gene: TRBV29-1; clone size: many; D gene: -; CDR3 protein: CSAEGSGELFF; CDR3 DNA: TGCAGCGCCGAAGGATCCGGGGAGCTGTTTTTT
J gene: TRBJ2-5; V gene: TRBV11-2; clone size: many; D gene: TRBD2; CDR3 protein: CASSPRLAGGPETQYF; CDR3 DNA: TGTGCCAGCAGCCCAAGACTAGCGGGGGGGCCGGAGACCCAGTACTTC
J gene: TRBJ2-1; V gene: TRBV7-9; clone size: many; D gene: -; CDR3 protein: CASSLLGREQFF; CDR3 DNA: TGTGCCAGCAGCTTACTCGGACGCGAGCAGTTCTTC
J gene: TRBJ2-4; V gene: TRBV5-1; clone size: -; D gene: -; CDR3 protein: CASSSHPGENIQYF; CDR3 DNA: TGCGCCAGCAGCTCACACCCGGGTGAAAACATTCAGTACTTC
J gene: TRBJ1-1; V gene: TRBV25-1; clone size: -; D gene: -; CDR3 protein: CASSPLGEGNTEAFF; CDR3 DNA: TGTGCCAGCAGCCCCCTTGGGGAGGGGAACACTGAAGCTTTCTTT
J gene: TRBJ2-1; V gene: TRBV7-9; clone size: many; D gene: -; CDR3 protein: CASSLWEAEQFF; CDR3 DNA: TGTGCCAGCAGCTTATGGGAGGCTGAGCAGTTCTTC
J gene: TRBJ1-4; V gene: TRBV5-1; clone size: many; D gene: -; CDR3 protein: CASRLGDSNEKLFF; CDR3 DNA: TGCGCCAGCAGGTTGGGGGATTCGAATGAAAAACTGTTTTTT
J gene: TRBJ2-1; V gene: TRBV30; clone size: many; D gene: TRBD1; CDR3 protein: CAWRTGVYNEQFF; CDR3 DNA: TGTGCCTGGAGGACAGGGGTATACAATGAGCAGTTCTTC
J gene: TRBJ2-6; V gene: TRBV5-1; clone size: many; D gene: -; CDR3 protein: CASSGISGANVLTF; CDR3 DNA: TGCGCCAGCAGCGGGATCTCTGGGGCCAACGTCCTGACTTTC
J gene: TRBJ1-1; V gene: TRBV6-5; clone size: -; D gene: -; CDR3 protein: CASSYSLMNTEAFF; CDR3 DNA: TGTGCCAGCAGTTACTCGCTCATGAACACTGAAGCTTTCTTT
J gene: TRBJ2-1; V gene: TRBV4-2; clone size: many; D gene: TRBD2; CDR3 protein: CASSQDLSGRAPLYNEQFF; CDR3 DNA: TGTGCCAGCAGCCAAGATTTAAGCGGGAGGGCCCCCCTGTACAATGAGCAGTTCTTC
J gene: TRBJ2-7; V gene: TRBV15; clone size: many; D gene: -; CDR3 protein: CATSRTGKEQYF; CDR3 DNA: TGTGCCACCAGCAGAACCGGGAAGGAGCAGTACTTC
J gene: TRBJ2-7; V gene: TRBV20-1; clone size: many; D gene: -; CDR3 protein: CSARLHGSYEQYF; CDR3 DNA: TGCAGTGCTAGACTCCACGGGTCCTACGAGCAGTACTTC
J gene: TRBJ2-7; V gene: TRBV28; clone size: few; D gene: -; CDR3 protein: CASSLLGEDEQYF; CDR3 DNA: TGTGCCAGCAGTTTATTAGGGGAGGACGAGCAGTACTTC
J gene: TRBJ1-3; V gene: TRBV10-2; clone size: many; D gene: -; CDR3 protein: CASSEPGRAETGNTIYF; CDR3 DNA: TGCGCCAGCAGTGAGCCGGGGCGGGCAGAGACTGGAAACACCATATATTTT
J gene: TRBJ2-3; V gene: TRBV3-1; clone size: few; D gene: -; CDR3 protein: CASSPPGVSTDTQYF; CDR3 DNA: TGTGCCAGCAGCCCCCCCGGGGTGAGCACAGATACGCAGTATTTT
J gene: TRBJ2-1; V gene: TRBV20-1; clone size: many; D gene: TRBD2; CDR3 protein: CSARSLAGSYNEQFF; CDR3 DNA: TGCAGTGCTAGAAGCCTAGCGGGATCCTACAATGAGCAGTTCTTC
J gene: TRBJ1-3; V gene: TRBV9; clone size: many; D gene: -; CDR3 protein: CASSQSEGNTIYF; CDR3 DNA: TGTGCCAGCAGCCAAAGTGAAGGAAACACCATATATTTT
J gene: TRBJ2-1; V gene: TRBV13; clone size: many; D gene: -; CDR3 protein: CASSLAYYLYNEQFF; CDR3 DNA: TGTGCCAGCAGCTTAGCGTACTACCTCTACAATGAGCAGTTCTTC
J gene: TRBJ2-1; V gene: TRBV2; clone size: many; D gene: TRBD1; CDR3 protein: CASRGQGHYNEQFF; CDR3 DNA: TGTGCCAGCAGAGGACAGGGCCATTACAATGAGCAGTTCTTC
J gene: TRBJ2-1; V gene: TRBV7-2; clone size: many; D gene: TRBD1; CDR3 protein: CASSFYRGGYNEQFF; CDR3 DNA: TGTGCCAGCAGCTTCTACAGGGGCGGCTACAATGAGCAGTTCTTC
J gene: TRBJ2-1; V gene: TRBV6-1; clone size: few; D gene: -; CDR3 protein: CASSESPSASYNEQFF; CDR3 DNA: TGTGCCAGCAGTGAATCTCCAAGCGCCTCCTACAATGAGCAGTTCTTC
J gene: TRBJ1-2; V gene: TRBV18; clone size: few; D gene: TRBD1; CDR3 protein: CASSPNPTGGGRYGYTF; CDR3 DNA: TGTGCCAGCTCACCCAATCCTACAGGGGGCGGTCGGTATGGCTACACCTTC
J gene: TRBJ2-7; V gene: TRBV5-8; clone size: many; D gene: TRBD2; CDR3 protein: CASSFWGGYYEQYF; CDR3 DNA: TGTGCCAGCAGCTTTTGGGGGGGTTACTACGAGCAGTACTTC
J gene: TRBJ2-7; V gene: TRBV27; clone size: few; D gene: TRBD2; CDR3 protein: CASSLDSSGRAHEQYF; CDR3 DNA: TGTGCCAGCAGTTTAGATTCTAGCGGGAGGGCCCACGAGCAGTACTTC
J gene: TRBJ2-7; V gene: TRBV28; clone size: -; D gene: -; CDR3 protein: CASTSSLFSRAYEQYF; CDR3 DNA: TGTGCCAGCACCAGCTCTTTGTTTTCCCGAGCCTACGAGCAGTACTTC
J gene: TRBJ2-5; V gene: TRBV20-1; clone size: many; D gene: TRBD2; CDR3 protein: CSARYGLAWGTISFSQETQYF; CDR3 DNA: TGCAGTGCTAGGTACGGACTAGCGTGGGGGACCATATCCTTTTCGCAAGAGACCCAGTACTTC
J gene: TRBJ2-2; V gene: TRBV20-1; clone size: many; D gene: TRBD2; CDR3 protein: CSASAREGTGELFF; CDR3 DNA: TGCAGTGCTAGTGCGCGGGAGGGGACCGGGGAGCTGTTTTTT
J gene: TRBJ2-2; V gene: TRBV2; clone size: many; D gene: TRBD2; CDR3 protein: CASSRGGANTGELFF; CDR3 DNA: TGTGCCAGCAGCCGCGGGGGAGCGAACACCGGGGAGCTGTTTTTT
J gene: TRBJ2-1; V gene: TRBV5-1; clone size: many; D gene: TRBD2; CDR3 protein: CASSSSSGRAVEQFF; CDR3 DNA: TGCGCCAGCAGCTCTTCTAGCGGGAGGGCCGTTGAGCAGTTCTTC
J gene: TRBJ2-2; V gene: TRBV5-6; clone size: many; D gene: -; CDR3 protein: CASSLVQGSNTGELFF; CDR3 DNA: TGTGCCAGCAGCTTGGTGCAGGGCTCGAACACCGGGGAGCTGTTTTTT
J gene: TRBJ1-2; V gene: TRBV5-4; clone size: many; D gene: -; CDR3 protein: CASSTTRSGYGYTF; CDR3 DNA: TGTGCCAGCAGCACAACCAGGTCCGGCTATGGCTACACCTTC
J gene: TRBJ1-5; V gene: TRBV4-1; clone size: many; D gene: -; CDR3 protein: CASSQTDRSSNQPQHF; CDR3 DNA: TGCGCCAGCAGCCAGACCGACAGGAGTAGCAATCAGCCCCAGCATTTT
J gene: TRBJ2-1; V gene: TRBV19; clone size: many; D gene: -; CDR3 protein: CASNRNTSYNEQFF; CDR3 DNA: TGTGCCAGTAACAGAAATACCTCCTACAATGAGCAGTTCTTC